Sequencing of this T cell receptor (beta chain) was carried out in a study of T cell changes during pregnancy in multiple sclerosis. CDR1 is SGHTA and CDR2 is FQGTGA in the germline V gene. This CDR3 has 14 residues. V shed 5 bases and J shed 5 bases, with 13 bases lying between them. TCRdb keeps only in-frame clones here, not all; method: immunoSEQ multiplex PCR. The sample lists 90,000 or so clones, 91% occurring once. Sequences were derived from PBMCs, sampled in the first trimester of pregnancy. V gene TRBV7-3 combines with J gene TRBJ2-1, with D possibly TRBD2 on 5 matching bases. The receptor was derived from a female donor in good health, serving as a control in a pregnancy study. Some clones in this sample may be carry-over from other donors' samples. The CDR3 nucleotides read TGTGCCAGCAGCCGAGGCCCAGCGGACAATGAGCAGTTCTTC. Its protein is CASSRGPADNEQFF.